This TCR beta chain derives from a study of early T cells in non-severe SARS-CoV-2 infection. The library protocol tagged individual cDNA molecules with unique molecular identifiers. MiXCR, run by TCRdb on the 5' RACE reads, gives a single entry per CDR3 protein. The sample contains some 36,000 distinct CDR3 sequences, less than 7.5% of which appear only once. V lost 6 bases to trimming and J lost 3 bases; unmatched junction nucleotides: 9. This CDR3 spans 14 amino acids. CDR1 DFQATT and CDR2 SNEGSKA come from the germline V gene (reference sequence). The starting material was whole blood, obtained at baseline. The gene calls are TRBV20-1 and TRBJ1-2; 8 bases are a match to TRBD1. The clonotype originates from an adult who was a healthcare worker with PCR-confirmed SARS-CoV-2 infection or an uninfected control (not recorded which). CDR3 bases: TGCAGTGCCCCCTCCATACAGGGGGACTATGGCTACACCTTC. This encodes CSAPSIQGDYGYTF.